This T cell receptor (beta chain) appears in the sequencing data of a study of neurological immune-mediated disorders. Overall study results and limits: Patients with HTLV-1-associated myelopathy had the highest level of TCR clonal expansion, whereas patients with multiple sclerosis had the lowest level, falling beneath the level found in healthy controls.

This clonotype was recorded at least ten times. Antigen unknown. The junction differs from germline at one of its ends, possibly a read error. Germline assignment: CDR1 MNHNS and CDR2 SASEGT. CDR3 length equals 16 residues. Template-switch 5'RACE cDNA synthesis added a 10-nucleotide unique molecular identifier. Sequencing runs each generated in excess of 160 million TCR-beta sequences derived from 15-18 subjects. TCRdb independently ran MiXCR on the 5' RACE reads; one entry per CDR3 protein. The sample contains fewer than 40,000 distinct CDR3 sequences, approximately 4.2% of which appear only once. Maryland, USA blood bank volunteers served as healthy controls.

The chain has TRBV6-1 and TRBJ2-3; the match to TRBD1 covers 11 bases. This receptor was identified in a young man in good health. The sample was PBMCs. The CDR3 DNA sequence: TGTGCCAGCAGCGAAGGGACAGGGGGACCATCGGATACGCAGTATTTT. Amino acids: CASSEGTGGPSDTQYF.